A single sample gave rise to the 21 T cell receptor beta chains below, sequenced in a study of blood T cell repertoires in COVID-19. Data came from immunoSEQ multiplex PCR; TCRdb stores just in-frame clones and leaves some out. The profile covers 150,000 to 200,000 clones, with approximately 80% appearing a single time and around 14% taken by the ten largest. The sample taken for sequencing was PBMCs or T cells enriched from blood (not recorded which). The source is a man in his 60s who had been exposed to COVID-19.

This clone turned up a few times. This rearrangement joins TRBV28 to TRBJ1-4, with no clear D. Germline V gives CDR1 MDHEN, CDR2 SYDVKM. The CDR3 sequence is 15 residues long. Trimming left V 5 bases short and J 8 bases short, with 18 bases between. CDR3 DNA sequence: TGTGCCAGCAGTACCCGGGGAGGTTCTGGAGAAAAACTGTTTTTT. This encodes CASSTRGGSGEKLFF.

The chain carries TRBV6-4 and TRBJ2-7; TRBD2 matches 12 bases. V dropped 4 bases and J dropped 4; count of bases not matched to a gene: 5. The CDR3 is 15 residues long. In germline, CDR1 is MRHNA, CDR2 SNTAGT. The CDR3 bases are TGTGCCAGCAGTGCGCTAGCGGGAGGGCCTTACGAGCAGTACTTC. Its translation is CASSALAGGPYEQYF.

The chain recombines TRBV24-1 with TRBJ2-7; D possibly corresponds to TRBD2 (6 bases). There are 16 residues in the CDR3. Per germline, CDR1 KGHDR and CDR2 SFDVKD. Between the trimmed V and J ends, which lost 1 base and 4 bases, there was a span of 16 bases. This CDR3 reads CATSDFVAGSRYEQYF. In nucleotides, the CDR3 is TGTGCCACCAGTGATTTTGTGGCGGGATCTCGGTACGAGCAGTACTTC.

The chain uses TRBV6-5 and TRBJ2-1, with 9 bases matching TRBD2. Per germline, CDR1 MNHEY and CDR2 SVGAGI. CDR3 length equals 15 residues. V lost 6 bases, J lost 6 bases, and 9 bases stayed unmatched. CDR3 in amino acids: CASRDSGSQTNEQFF. CDR3 in DNA: TGTGCCAGCAGGGATAGCGGGAGCCAGACCAATGAGCAGTTCTTC.

This chain uses TRBV6-5 with TRBJ1-5; the D is unclear. The CDR3 loop spans 14 amino acids. Looked up from germline, CDR1 is MNHEY and CDR2 is SVGAGI. Trimming cost V 4 bases and J 0 bases, with 7 bases left between them. DNA of the CDR3: TGTGCCAGCAGTTCCCCCGGTAGCAATCAGCCCCAGCATTTT. Translated: CASSSPGSNQPQHF.

This chain connects TRBV3-1 (or the pseudogene TRBV3-2) to TRBJ2-2, with 8 bases lining up with TRBD2. The CDR3 is 16 residues long. The junction had 7 bases not matched to a gene; V was cut back by 4 bases and J by 3 bases. CDR1 LGHDT and CDR2 YNNKEL come from the germline V gene (reference sequence). CDR3 protein: CASSPRGRGDTGELFF. The CDR3 nucleotides read TGTGCCAGCAGCCCCCGGGGGCGGGGGGACACCGGGGAGCTGTTTTTT.

The chain recombines TRBV5-8 with TRBJ2-7, with D possibly TRBD2 on 7 matching bases. Trimming stripped 4 bases from V and 6 bases from J, with 17 bases between. Germline CDR1 and CDR2: SGHTS and YDEGEE. CDR3 length equals 14 residues. CDR3 loop: CASSDPGGVIEQYF. The CDR3 DNA sequence: TGTGCCAGCAGCGACCCGGGGGGCGTCATCGAGCAGTACTTC.

This chain uses TRBV9 with TRBJ2-1; TRBD2 aligns across 9 bases. The CDR3 loop spans 16 amino acids. With V trimmed by 3 bases and J by 9 bases, 13 bases remained unmatched. CDR1 is SGDLS, CDR2 YYNGEE, per germline. The CDR3 sequence is CASSAAPASGTPEQFF. The CDR3 DNA sequence: TGTGCCAGCAGCGCCGCACCGGCTAGCGGGACGCCTGAGCAGTTCTTC.

V is TRBV9 and J is TRBJ2-1; TRBD1 matches 7 bases. The trim removed 3 bases at V and 4 bases at J, leaving 10 bases unmatched. This CDR3 has 16 amino acids. Germline assignment: CDR1 SGDLS and CDR2 YYNGEE. The CDR3 coding sequence is TGTGCCAGCAGCGAGAGGGGGCGAAGGAATTACAATGAGCAGTTCTTC. Translated: CASSERGRRNYNEQFF.

This clone was recorded once. The rearrangement joins TRBV27 to TRBJ1-2, with a weak D call TRBD1 (6 bases). Germline values: CDR1 MNHEY, CDR2 SMNVEV (reference sequence). The CDR3 consists of 12 residues. Trimming shortened V by 5 bases and J by 6 bases, and 10 bases separated the two germline ends. The DNA of the CDR3 is TGTGCCAGCAGTCCCAGGGGCGATGGCTACACCTTC. It specifies CASSPRGDGYTF.

V gene TRBV5-1 combines with J gene TRBJ2-7; no clear D. CDR3 length equals 15 residues. Germline V gives CDR1 SGHRS, CDR2 YFSETQ. Trimming cost V 0 bases and J 0 bases, with 10 bases left between them. The chain's CDR3 is CASSLATLPSYEQYF. CDR3 DNA: TGCGCCAGCAGCTTGGCCACTCTACCCTCCTACGAGCAGTACTTC. The whole variable domain, remainder taken from reference TRBV5-1 and TRBJ2-7, is KAGVTQTPRYLIKTRGQQVTLSCSPISGHRSVSWYQQTPGQGLQFLFEYFSETQRNKGNFPGRFSGRQFSNSRSEMNVSTLELGDSALYLCASSLATLPSYEQYFGPGTRLTVT.

This clone came up a few times. V gene TRBV5-1 combines with J gene TRBJ2-5; 13 bases agree with TRBD2. Per the germline V gene, CDR1 is SGHRS and CDR2 is YFSETQ. V lost 3 bases to trimming and J lost 6 bases; unmatched junction nucleotides: 8. CDR3 length: 16 residues. The CDR3 loop reads CASSSMGTSGTKTQYF. CDR3 DNA sequence: TGCGCCAGCAGCTCAATGGGGACTAGCGGGACGAAGACCCAGTACTTC.

The chain is built from TRBV5-4 and TRBJ2-7; 7 nucleotides match TRBD2. The germline V gene has CDR1 SGHNT and CDR2 YYREEE (reference sequence). The CDR3 is 15 residues long. V shed 2 bases, J shed 0 bases, and the junction held 5 bases outside the gene matches. The CDR3 protein is CASSLSGTTSYEQYF. DNA of the CDR3: TGTGCCAGCAGCTTATCCGGGACTACCTCCTACGAGCAGTACTTC.

The chain carries TRBV30 and TRBJ2-7, with TRBD2 matching over 11 bases. The V and J ends lost 2 bases and 2 bases, in that order; junction bases with no gene match: 11. CDR1 and CDR2 (germline): GTSNPN, SVGIG (reference sequence). The CDR3 loop spans 17 amino acids. CDR3 sequence: CAWSYERGTSGTYEQYF. The CDR3 region has the DNA TGTGCCTGGAGTTATGAAAGGGGGACTAGCGGCACCTACGAGCAGTACTTC. Full variable domain (missing parts from reference TRBV30 and TRBJ2-7): SQTIHQWPATLVQPVGSPLSLECTVEGTSNPNLYWYRQAAGRGLQLLFYSVGIGQISSEVPQNLSASRPQDRQFILSSKKLLLSDSGFYLCAWSYERGTSGTYEQYFGPGTRLTVT.

V is TRBV19 and J is TRBJ2-7, with 7 nucleotides matching TRBD1. The CDR3 length is 13 residues. J was trimmed by 5 bases and V by 8 bases; bases with no gene match: 9. Per the germline V gene, CDR1 is LNHDA and CDR2 is SQIVND (reference sequence). The CDR3, as DNA: TGTGCCAGTCGAGAAGGGGGCGTAGACGAGCAGTACTTC. Protein: CASREGGVDEQYF.

The chain recombines TRBV10-3 with TRBJ2-1; TRBD2 is a possible D gene (6 bases). V dropped 8 bases and J dropped 5 bases, with 19 bases sitting between them. There are 15 residues in the CDR3. Germline CDR1 ENHRY, CDR2 SYGVKD. The CDR3 sequence: CAISSLANGNNEQFF. The CDR3 coding sequence is TGTGCCATCTCGTCACTAGCTAATGGGAACAATGAGCAGTTCTTC.

The V call is TRBV6-5, the J call TRBJ1-2, with 9 bases fitting TRBD1. V was clipped by 5 bases and J by 10 bases; unmatched bases: 14. Germline-derived CDR1 and CDR2 are MNHEY and SVGAGI. The CDR3 runs to 15 residues. The CDR3 loop reads CASSQPRSGTGPYTF. The CDR3 coding sequence is TGTGCCAGCAGTCAACCCCGATCCGGGACAGGGCCCTACACCTTC.

The chain carries TRBV28 and TRBJ2-3, with D perhaps matching TRBD1 (5 bases). This CDR3 has 11 amino acids. Trimming removed 6 bases from V and 7 bases from J, with 8 bases in between. Germline V CDR1 and CDR2: MDHEN, SYDVKM. Here the CDR3 reads CASSNRNTQYF. Here the CDR3 DNA reads TGTGCCAGCAGCAACAGGAATACGCAGTATTTT.

The V and J genes are TRBV27 and TRBJ2-3, with TRBD2 matching over 9 bases. Germline V gene sequence: CDR1 MNHEY, CDR2 SMNVEV (reference sequence). Germline trimming cut 4 bases from V and 2 bases from J; bases unmatched to any gene: 7. The CDR3 spans 16 residues. The CDR3, as DNA: TGTGCCAGCAGTTACTTGACTAGCGGAAACACAGATACGCAGTATTTT. As protein: CASSYLTSGNTDTQYF.

This clone was counted between two and nine times. The rearrangement joins TRBV6-5 to TRBJ2-7; D possibly corresponds to TRBD1 (6 bases). The CDR3 covers 14 residues. V was cut by 6 bases and J by 3 bases, with 15 bases left in between. Germline values: CDR1 MNHEY, CDR2 SVGAGI. CDR3 protein: CASSQGWALYEQYF. The CDR3 region has the DNA TGTGCCAGCAGCCAGGGGTGGGCCCTCTACGAGCAGTACTTC.

This clone appeared once. The chain is built from TRBV27 and TRBJ2-2, with 10 bases aligning to TRBD1. The CDR3 is made up of 19 amino acids. V lost 5 bases and J lost 1; bases outside the gene matches: 13. Germline V CDR1 and CDR2: MNHEY, SMNVEV (reference sequence). The DNA of the CDR3 is TGTGCCAGCAGTCCCGGCCGGGACAGGGGACAAATGAACACCGGGGAGCTGTTTTTT. Amino acids: CASSPGRDRGQMNTGELFF.